The rows below give T cell receptor beta chains drawn from one sample of a study of cytotoxic CD8 clonotypes in ibrutinib-treated CLL. Data came from immunoSEQ multiplex PCR; TCRdb stores just in-frame clones and leaves some out. This table holds roughly 300,000 clones, 65% to 85% found once. Material: PBMCs, obtained at disease progression, from a patient treated with ibrutinib. All receptors come from a human donor with chronic lymphocytic leukemia. Both conserved end residues are part of each CDR3. The D gene is left open where the match is weak. Rows may omit the clone size; those that give it use once, few, many or a size class.

j_call: TRBJ2-1; v_call: TRBV18; d_call: TRBD2; clone_size: NA; cdr3_aa: CASHPGLGGNEQFF; cdr3_nt: TGTGCCAGCCACCCGGGACTAGGTGGCAATGAGCAGTTCTTC
j_call: TRBJ2-7; v_call: TRBV5-4; d_call: TRBD2; clone_size: NA; cdr3_aa: CASSKDGTRAYEQYF; cdr3_nt: TGTGCCAGCAGCAAGGACGGGACTAGGGCCTACGAGCAGTACTTC
j_call: TRBJ2-7; v_call: TRBV5-1; d_call: TRBD1; clone_size: NA; cdr3_aa: CASSSQDRDEQYF; cdr3_nt: TGCGCCAGCAGCTCCCAGGACAGGGATGAGCAGTACTTC
j_call: TRBJ2-2; v_call: TRBV2; d_call: NA; clone_size: few; cdr3_aa: CASGGPGRLNTGELFF; cdr3_nt: TGTGCCAGCGGGGGGCCGGGACGGTTAAACACCGGGGAGCTGTTTTTT
j_call: TRBJ1-1; v_call: TRBV7-3; d_call: TRBD1; clone_size: NA; cdr3_aa: CASSGQGNTEAFF; cdr3_nt: TGTGCCAGCAGCGGACAGGGTAACACTGAAGCTTTCTTT
j_call: TRBJ1-4; v_call: TRBV11-2; d_call: NA; clone_size: NA; cdr3_aa: CASSLDGTKGTNEKLFF; cdr3_nt: TGTGCCAGCAGCTTAGATGGGACCAAGGGAACTAATGAAAAACTGTTTTTT
j_call: TRBJ2-3; v_call: TRBV25-1; d_call: TRBD2; clone_size: NA; cdr3_aa: CASSEALAGRDYTDTQYF; cdr3_nt: TGTGCCAGCAGTGAAGCACTAGCGGGTCGGGATTACACAGATACGCAGTATTTT
j_call: TRBJ1-1; v_call: TRBV11-2; d_call: NA; clone_size: NA; cdr3_aa: CASQGNTEAFF; cdr3_nt: TGTGCCTCCCAAGGGAACACTGAAGCTTTCTTT
j_call: TRBJ2-7; v_call: TRBV5-8; d_call: TRBD1; clone_size: NA; cdr3_aa: CASSLGSSGTGYEQYF; cdr3_nt: TGTGCCAGCAGCTTGGGGTCTTCCGGGACAGGCTACGAGCAGTACTTC
j_call: TRBJ2-2; v_call: TRBV7-6; d_call: TRBD2; clone_size: NA; cdr3_aa: CASSILAGGNTGELFF; cdr3_nt: TGTGCCAGCAGCATTTTAGCGGGGGGTAACACCGGGGAGCTGTTTTTT
j_call: TRBJ2-2; v_call: TRBV29-1; d_call: NA; clone_size: NA; cdr3_aa: CSAEDNTGELFF; cdr3_nt: TGCAGCGCTGAAGACAACACCGGGGAGCTGTTTTTT
j_call: TRBJ1-5; v_call: TRBV7-8; d_call: NA; clone_size: NA; cdr3_aa: CASSFGVTGQPQHF; cdr3_nt: TGTGCCAGCAGCTTCGGCGTTACGGGACAGCCCCAGCATTTT
j_call: TRBJ2-5; v_call: TRBV21-1; d_call: NA; clone_size: NA; cdr3_aa: CASSKVRGGETQYF; cdr3_nt: TGTGCCAGCAGCAAAGTCCGGGGGGGAGAGACCCAGTACTTC
j_call: TRBJ2-7; v_call: TRBV27; d_call: TRBD2; clone_size: NA; cdr3_aa: CASSSPLAGAIYEQYF; cdr3_nt: TGTGCCAGCAGTTCCCCTTTAGCGGGAGCTATATACGAGCAGTACTTC
j_call: TRBJ1-3; v_call: TRBV15; d_call: NA; clone_size: few; cdr3_aa: CATRGLGNTIYF; cdr3_nt: TGTGCCACCAGGGGGCTTGGAAACACCATATATTTT
j_call: TRBJ2-4; v_call: TRBV4-1; d_call: TRBD2; clone_size: NA; cdr3_aa: CASSPGLAGAQKAKNIQYF; cdr3_nt: TGCGCCAGCAGCCCTGGACTAGCGGGGGCCCAGAAAGCCAAAAACATTCAGTACTTC
j_call: TRBJ2-5; v_call: TRBV10-1; d_call: NA; clone_size: NA; cdr3_aa: CASSEQGYRETQYF; cdr3_nt: TGCGCCAGCAGTGAACAAGGGTATCGAGAGACCCAGTACTTC
j_call: TRBJ1-6; v_call: TRBV19; d_call: NA; clone_size: NA; cdr3_aa: CASSVRGENSPLHF; cdr3_nt: TGTGCCAGTAGTGTTCGGGGGGAGAATTCACCCCTCCACTTT
j_call: TRBJ2-7; v_call: TRBV14; d_call: NA; clone_size: NA; cdr3_aa: CASSHLSQGTYEQYF; cdr3_nt: TGTGCCAGCAGCCATTTGAGTCAGGGCACCTACGAGCAGTACTTC
j_call: TRBJ2-7; v_call: TRBV4-1; d_call: TRBD1; clone_size: NA; cdr3_aa: CASSQYDRGAISYEQYF; cdr3_nt: TGCGCCAGCAGCCAATACGACAGGGGAGCAATCTCCTACGAGCAGTACTTC
j_call: TRBJ1-2; v_call: TRBV14; d_call: NA; clone_size: few; cdr3_aa: CASSQYAGFNYGYTF; cdr3_nt: TGTGCCAGCAGCCAATATGCAGGGTTTAACTATGGCTACACCTTC
j_call: TRBJ2-1; v_call: TRBV7-3; d_call: NA; clone_size: NA; cdr3_aa: CASSFAGGAPFF; cdr3_nt: NA
j_call: TRBJ2-1; v_call: TRBV2; d_call: NA; clone_size: NA; cdr3_aa: CASTPLGGNEQFF; cdr3_nt: TGTGCCAGCACCCCCCTGGGGGGAAATGAGCAGTTCTTC
j_call: TRBJ2-7; v_call: TRBV5-1; d_call: NA; clone_size: NA; cdr3_aa: CASSLVGGSSYEQYF; cdr3_nt: TGCGCCAGCAGCTTGGTTGGGGGGAGCTCCTACGAGCAGTACTTC
j_call: TRBJ2-7; v_call: TRBV7-2; d_call: NA; clone_size: NA; cdr3_aa: CASSLWDYEQYF; cdr3_nt: TGTGCCAGCAGCTTATGGGATTACGAGCAGTACTTC
j_call: TRBJ1-6; v_call: TRBV27; d_call: TRBD1; clone_size: NA; cdr3_aa: CASSLFLDRGGTYNSPLHF; cdr3_nt: TGTGCCAGCAGTTTATTCCTGGACAGGGGAGGGACCTATAATTCACCCCTCCACTTT
j_call: TRBJ2-2; v_call: TRBV19; d_call: TRBD1; clone_size: NA; cdr3_aa: CASSIVAGGTGELFF; cdr3_nt: TGTGCCAGTAGTATCGTGGCAGGGGGTACCGGGGAGCTGTTTTTT
j_call: TRBJ1-1; v_call: TRBV5-1; d_call: TRBD1; clone_size: NA; cdr3_aa: CASSPGQVNTEAFF; cdr3_nt: TGCGCCAGCAGCCCGGGACAGGTGAACACTGAAGCTTTCTTT
j_call: TRBJ1-1; v_call: TRBV6-5; d_call: NA; clone_size: NA; cdr3_aa: CASSYLAVQNTEAFF; cdr3_nt: TGTGCCAGCAGTTACCTCGCGGTGCAGAACACTGAAGCTTTCTTT
j_call: TRBJ2-1; v_call: TRBV9; d_call: NA; clone_size: NA; cdr3_aa: CASSVEGISYNEQFF; cdr3_nt: TGTGCCAGCAGCGTCGAGGGGATATCCTACAATGAGCAGTTCTTC
j_call: TRBJ1-1; v_call: TRBV6-5; d_call: NA; clone_size: NA; cdr3_aa: CASSYGYTTEAFF; cdr3_nt: TGTGCCAGCAGTTACGGCTATACCACTGAAGCTTTCTTT
j_call: TRBJ1-1; v_call: TRBV19; d_call: NA; clone_size: once; cdr3_aa: CAAGPTPFRDTEAFF; cdr3_nt: TGTGCCGCCGGGCCGACCCCCTTTAGGGACACTGAAGCTTTCTTT
j_call: TRBJ2-2; v_call: TRBV29-1; d_call: NA; clone_size: NA; cdr3_aa: CSVLPDTGELFF; cdr3_nt: TGCAGCGTCCTACCGGACACCGGGGAGCTGTTTTTT
j_call: TRBJ1-4; v_call: TRBV4-2; d_call: TRBD1; clone_size: NA; cdr3_aa: CASSLEPGGVIEKLFF; cdr3_nt: TGTGCCAGCAGCCTAGAACCAGGGGGCGTTATTGAAAAACTGTTTTTT
j_call: TRBJ1-3; v_call: TRBV9; d_call: NA; clone_size: NA; cdr3_aa: CASSVAGSGNTIYF; cdr3_nt: TGTGCCAGCAGCGTAGCGGGTTCGGGAAACACCATATATTTT
j_call: TRBJ1-5; v_call: TRBV2; d_call: NA; clone_size: NA; cdr3_aa: CASHQGSMGPQHF; cdr3_nt: TGTGCCAGCCATCAGGGGTCCATGGGGCCCCAGCATTTT
j_call: TRBJ2-7; v_call: TRBV6-5; d_call: TRBD2; clone_size: NA; cdr3_aa: CASSTLAGSEQYF; cdr3_nt: TGTGCCAGCAGTACACTAGCGGGAAGCGAGCAGTACTTC
j_call: TRBJ2-3; v_call: TRBV5-4; d_call: NA; clone_size: NA; cdr3_aa: CASSLDSTDTQYF; cdr3_nt: TGTGCCAGCAGCTTGGACAGCACAGATACGCAGTATTTT
j_call: TRBJ1-5; v_call: TRBV2; d_call: NA; clone_size: NA; cdr3_aa: CASKEGLYEPQHF; cdr3_nt: TGTGCCAGCAAGGAGGGGCTCTACGAGCCCCAGCATTTT
j_call: TRBJ1-3; v_call: TRBV19; d_call: NA; clone_size: NA; cdr3_aa: CASSITFASGNTIYF; cdr3_nt: TGTGCCAGTAGTATTACGTTCGCCTCTGGAAACACCATATATTTT
j_call: TRBJ2-1; v_call: TRBV6-5; d_call: TRBD2; clone_size: NA; cdr3_aa: CASRHSGGLGNEQFF; cdr3_nt: TGTGCCAGCAGGCATAGCGGGGGGTTGGGCAATGAGCAGTTCTTC